The 23 T cell receptor beta chains below come from one sample, sequenced in a study of brain T cells in children with intractable seizures. Only in-frame clones appear in the TCRdb table, and some are missing; sequencing was by immunoSEQ multiplex PCR. The sample has tens of thousands of clones; about 90% are singletons. Here the sequenced sample was peripheral blood, taken at surgery. The receptors originated from a girl aged 2 to 10 with Rasmussen encephalitis and intractable seizures.

The chain uses TRBV29-1 and TRBJ2-7, with D perhaps matching TRBD2 (5 bases). V was shortened by 2 bases and J by 0 bases, with 17 bases between the two germline ends. The CDR3 has 16 residues. Germline CDR1 SQVTM, CDR2 ANQGSEA. The CDR3 nucleotides read TGCAGCGTTGAAACCGCCCGGACGGGAAGCTCCTACGAGCAGTACTTC. Its protein product is CSVETARTGSSYEQYF.

This sequence joins TRBV4-1 and TRBJ1-4; 8 bases agree with TRBD1. The CDR3 sequence is 17 residues long. Germline V gives CDR1 MGHRA, CDR2 YSYEKL. The junction had 10 bases not matched to a gene; V was cut back by 0 bases and J by 7 bases. The CDR3 nucleotides read TGCGCCAGCAGCCAAGAGGGGTGGACAGGGAGGGGTGAAAAACTGTTTTTT. Its translation: CASSQEGWTGRGEKLFF.

This clone was seen a single time. The chain employs TRBV12-3 or TRBV12-4 and TRBJ2-7; D gene ambiguous. V dropped 3 bases and J dropped 7 bases, with 10 bases sitting between them. CDR3 size: 12 residues. The CDR3 protein is CASSFTGREQYF. CDR3 bases: TGTGCCAGCAGTTTTACGGGTAGGGAGCAGTACTTC.

The chain carries TRBV5-1 and TRBJ1-2; tentatively, D is TRBD1 (5 bases). V was pared by 0 bases and J by 4 bases, with 10 bases between. The CDR3 covers 14 residues. Germline lookup yields CDR1 SGHRS and CDR2 YFSETQ. CDR3 residues: CASSLGVGAYGYTF. As DNA, the CDR3 is TGCGCCAGCAGCTTGGGAGTAGGGGCCTATGGCTACACCTTC.

The chain joins TRBV7-6 to TRBJ2-1, with D possibly being TRBD2 (7 bases). Germline lookup yields CDR1 SGHVS and CDR2 FNYEAQ. V was pared by 0 bases and J by 3 bases, with 9 bases between. This CDR3 has 15 amino acids. CDR3 bases: TGTGCCAGCAGCTTAGCGGGGGGGCTCTACAATGAGCAGTTCTTC. Its translation: CASSLAGGLYNEQFF.

This chain connects TRBV9 to TRBJ2-6, with no clear D. CDR1 SGDLS and CDR2 YYNGEE come from the germline V gene. The CDR3 runs to 15 residues. V was trimmed by 2 bases and J by 0 bases, leaving 6 bases between them. The CDR3 loop reads CASSVEASGANVLTF. The CDR3 coding sequence is TGTGCCAGCAGCGTTGAGGCCTCTGGGGCCAACGTCCTGACTTTC.

The chain recombines TRBV27 with TRBJ2-1; D uncertain. The CDR3 totals 14 residues. The germline V gene encodes CDR1 MNHEY and CDR2 SMNVEV (reference sequence). Deletions cut 0 bases from V and 3 bases from J, with 6 bases between. As DNA, the CDR3 is TGTGCCAGCAGTTTATCGGGGTACTACAATGAGCAGTTCTTC. It specifies CASSLSGYYNEQFF.

The V and J genes are TRBV11-2 and TRBJ2-1, with 12 positions matching TRBD2. Germline V gives CDR1 SGHAT, CDR2 FQNNGV. V gave up 6 bases and J gave up 10 bases; unmatched junction bases: 7. The CDR3 is 14 amino acids. CDR3 bases: TGTGCCAGCAGTCATCTAGCGGGAGGGGTGGAGCAGTTCTTC. Amino acid sequence: CASSHLAGGVEQFF.

The chain carries TRBV10-1 and TRBJ1-6; 8 nucleotides match TRBD1. With V trimmed by 3 bases and J by 7 bases, 5 bases remained unmatched. Germline V gene data show CDR1 as WNHNN and CDR2 as SYGVQD (reference sequence). The CDR3 consists of 15 residues. CDR3 sequence reads: CASSDSGQGNSPLHF. CDR3 DNA: TGCGCCAGCAGTGATAGCGGACAGGGCAATTCACCCCTCCACTTT.

This rearrangement joins TRBV15 to TRBJ2-1; 10 bases are a match to TRBD2. The CDR3 is 18 amino acids. After removal of 2 bases from V and 0 bases from J, the junction contained 7 bases not matched to a gene. The V gene's germline CDR1 is LNHNV and CDR2 YYDKDF (reference sequence). CDR3 loop: CATSRIGLAVSSYNEQFF. The CDR3 nucleotides read TGTGCCACCAGCAGAATCGGACTAGCGGTTAGCTCCTACAATGAGCAGTTCTTC.

This clone was observed a single time. The gene calls are TRBV9 and TRBJ1-2; D ambiguous. In germline, CDR1 is SGDLS, CDR2 YYNGEE. Trimming took off 3 bases at V and 4 bases at J, with 4 bases between the two ends. The CDR3 is made up of 11 amino acids. DNA for the CDR3: TGTGCCAGCAGCGGGTTCTATGGCTACACCTTC. Translated: CASSGFYGYTF. Full variable domain (remainder filled in from reference TRBV9 and TRBJ1-2): DSGVTQTPKHLITATGQRVTLRCSPRSGDLSVYWYQQSLDQGLQFLIQYYNGEERAKGNILERFSAQQFPDLHSELNLSSLELGDSALYFCASSGFYGYTFGSGTRLTVV.

The chain carries TRBV4-2 and TRBJ1-4, with TRBD1 as a possible D gene (6 bases). Trimming stripped 0 bases from V and 5 bases from J, with 10 bases between. This CDR3 comprises 15 residues. Germline V gene lookup returns CDR1 LGHNA and CDR2 YNFKEQ. The CDR3 sequence is CASSQEAGDNEKLFF. DNA of the CDR3: TGTGCCAGCAGCCAAGAAGCAGGGGACAATGAAAAACTGTTTTTT.

The chain links TRBV30 to TRBJ2-2, with 7 bases that match TRBD2. Per germline, CDR1 GTSNPN and CDR2 SVGIG (reference sequence). The length of the CDR3 is 16 residues. The V segment lost 4 bases and the J segment 4 bases; nucleotides outside the gene matches: 12. The CDR3 here is CAWTPRWRESTGELFF. CDR3 DNA: TGTGCCTGGACCCCACGGTGGCGGGAGAGCACCGGGGAGCTGTTTTTT.

The table lists this clone with a few counts. The rearrangement links TRBV19 to TRBJ1-3; no firm D call. The CDR3 runs to 11 residues. The V end lost 6 bases, the J end lost 2 bases, and 2 bases lay between the germline ends. Germline V gene data show CDR1 as LNHDA and CDR2 as SQIVND (reference sequence). The chain's CDR3 is CASRAGNTIYF. The CDR3 DNA reads TGTGCCAGTAGGGCTGGAAACACCATATATTTT.

The V and J genes are TRBV7-9 and TRBJ2-1; 7 bases fit TRBD2. Germline trimming cut 8 bases from V and 2 bases from J; bases unmatched to any gene: 6. CDR3 length: 14 residues. Germline CDR1 and CDR2: SEHNR and FQNEAQ (reference sequence). CDR3 nucleotides: TGTGCCAGCTACTCTAGCGGCGCCTACAATGAGCAGTTCTTC. This codes for CASYSSGAYNEQFF.

J is TRBJ1-2 and V is TRBV9, with a possible D match to TRBD1 (6 bases). The V gene lost 5 bases and the J gene lost 6 bases, with 20 bases spanning the gap. Germline-derived CDR1 and CDR2 are SGDLS and YYNGEE. The CDR3 length is 15 residues. The CDR3 protein is CASSGGRSLLDGYTF. CDR3 nucleotides: TGTGCCAGCAGTGGGGGGCGAAGTCTTTTGGATGGCTACACCTTC.

This clone came up once. The V gene is TRBV5-1, the J gene TRBJ2-5; possible D gene TRBD2, 5 bases. This CDR3 has 15 residues. Germline V gives CDR1 SGHRS, CDR2 YFSETQ. Between the trimmed V and J ends, which lost 1 base and 2 bases, there was a span of 12 bases. The CDR3 is CASSLSGGGQETQYF. CDR3 in DNA: TGCGCCAGCAGCTTGTCTGGCGGCGGGCAAGAGACCCAGTACTTC.

V is TRBV28 and J is TRBJ1-5; 7 bases map to TRBD1. This CDR3 has 15 amino acids. Germline V lookup: CDR1 MDHEN, CDR2 SYDVKM. V dropped 2 bases and J dropped 2; count of bases not matched to a gene: 3. CDR3 residues: CASSLTGVRNQPQHF. CDR3 DNA: TGTGCCAGCAGTTTAACAGGGGTTCGCAATCAGCCCCAGCATTTT.

This clone is a singleton in its sample. The chain is built from TRBV5-6 and TRBJ2-5, with TRBD1 as a possible D gene (5 bases). Trimming shortened V by 0 bases and J by 5 bases, and 8 bases separated the two germline ends. The CDR3 covers 13 residues. From germline, CDR1 is SGHDT and CDR2 YYEEEE. CDR3 nucleotide sequence: TGTGCCAGCAGCTTGGGGGGCCGGGAGACCCAGTACTTC. This sequence encodes CASSLGGRETQYF.

The chain recombines TRBV30 with TRBJ1-4; 7 nucleotides line up with TRBD1. CDR3 length: 15 amino acids. With 7 bases clipped from V and 4 bases from J, the junction kept 12 bases outside the gene matches. Germline V gives CDR1 GTSNPN, CDR2 SVGIG (reference sequence). This CDR3 reads CASRDQGVINEKLFF. The CDR3 bases are TGTGCCTCCCGTGATCAGGGGGTAATTAATGAAAAACTGTTTTTT.

The gene calls are TRBV7-8 and TRBJ1-2; D might be TRBD1 (5 bases). The CDR3 is made up of 14 amino acids. Looked up from germline, CDR1 is SGHVS and CDR2 is FQNEAQ. Trimming left V 2 bases short and J 8 bases short, with 15 bases between. CDR3 nucleotide sequence: TGTGCCAGCAGCTTATTAGGTCTGGGGGAGGGCTACACCTTC. Protein sequence: CASSLLGLGEGYTF. Variable domain in full (rest from reference TRBV7-8 and TRBJ1-2): GAGVSQSPRYKVAKRGQDVALRCDPISGHVSLFWYQQALGQGPEFLTYFQNEAQLDKSGLPSDRFFAERPEGSVSTLKIQRTQQEDSAVYLCASSLLGLGEGYTFGSGTRLTVV.

This clone has only one observation. This chain joins TRBV10-3 and TRBJ2-7, with D perhaps TRBD1 (6 bases). Germline CDR1 ENHRY, CDR2 SYGVKD. CDR3 length equals 13 residues. Trimming left V 4 bases short and J 0 bases short, with 7 bases between. The CDR3, as DNA: TGTGCCATCAGTGCGGGACACTCCTACGAGCAGTACTTC. Residues: CAISAGHSYEQYF.

The chain has TRBV27 and TRBJ1-5; D unclear. V was clipped by 2 bases and J by 0 bases, with 11 bases between them. The germline V gene encodes CDR1 MNHEY and CDR2 SMNVEV (reference sequence). The CDR3 has 16 residues. Here the CDR3 reads CASSLKALYSNQPQHF. Written as DNA, the CDR3 is TGTGCCAGCAGTTTAAAGGCCCTTTATAGCAATCAGCCCCAGCATTTT.